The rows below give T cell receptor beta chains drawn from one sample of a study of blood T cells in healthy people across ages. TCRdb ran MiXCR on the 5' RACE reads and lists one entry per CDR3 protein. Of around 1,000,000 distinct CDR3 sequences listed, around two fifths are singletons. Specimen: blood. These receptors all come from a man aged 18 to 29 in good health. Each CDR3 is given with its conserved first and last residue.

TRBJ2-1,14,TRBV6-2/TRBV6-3,CASTLPTADNEQFF
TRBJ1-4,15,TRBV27,CASSRRTGAGEKLFF
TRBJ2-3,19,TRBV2,CASSEQGGWLSPSTDTQYF
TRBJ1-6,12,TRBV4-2,CASGGPNSPLHF
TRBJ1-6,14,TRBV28,CASLSGAYNSPLHF
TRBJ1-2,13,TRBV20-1,CSARTNRDYGYTF
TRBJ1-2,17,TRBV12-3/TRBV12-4,CANSSSFSGEENYGYTF
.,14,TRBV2,CASSTNRERYEQYF
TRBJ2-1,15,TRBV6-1,CASSEWGRGYNEQFF
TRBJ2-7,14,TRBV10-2,CASSEAGSSDEQYF
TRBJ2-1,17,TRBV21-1,CASSNRDRGPTNNEQFF
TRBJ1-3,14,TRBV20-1,CSALPGTALKSIYF
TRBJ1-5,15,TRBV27,CASSLSARGSQPQHF
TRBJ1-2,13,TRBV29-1,CSGETGTGDGYTF
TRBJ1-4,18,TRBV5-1,CASSFLDSHMATNEKLFF
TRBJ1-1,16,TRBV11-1,CASSTGTGGLRGEAFF
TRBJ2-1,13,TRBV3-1,CASSQAGTRKQFF
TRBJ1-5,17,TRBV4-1,CASSQDGGRQGYQPQHF
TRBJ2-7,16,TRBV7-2,CASILLGGASSYEQYF
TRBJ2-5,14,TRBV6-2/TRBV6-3,CASSDSKVGNEQYF
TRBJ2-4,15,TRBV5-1,CASSLEVGPQNEQYF
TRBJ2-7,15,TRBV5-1,CASSDAPGPNYEQYF
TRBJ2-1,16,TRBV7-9,CASSPGTSGGVREQFF
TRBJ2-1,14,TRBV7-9,CASSLRKVVNEQFF
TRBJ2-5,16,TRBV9,CASSGPSWYDQETQYF
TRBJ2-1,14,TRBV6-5,CASSLGLGVTEQFF
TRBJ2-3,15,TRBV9,CASSGQVRSTDTQYF
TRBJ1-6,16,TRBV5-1,CASSLTGIQYNSPLHF
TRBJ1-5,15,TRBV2,CASSEAAISNQPQHF
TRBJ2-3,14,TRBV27,CASSLYRPTDTQYF
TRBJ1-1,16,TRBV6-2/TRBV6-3,CASSYIVGGLDTEAFF
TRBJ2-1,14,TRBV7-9,CASSKRQGVWEQFF
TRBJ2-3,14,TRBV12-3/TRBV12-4,CASTRDMSADTQYF
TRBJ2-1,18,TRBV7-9,CASYGSEFGAGVYNEQFF
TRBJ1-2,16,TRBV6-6,CATALGANEGGYGYTF
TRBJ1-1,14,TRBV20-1,CSAYLRTGYTEAFF
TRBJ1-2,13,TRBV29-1,CSVEGGPNYGYTF
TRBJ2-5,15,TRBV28,CASSPRGWYQETQYF
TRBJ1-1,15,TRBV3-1,CASSQVLLRVTEAFF
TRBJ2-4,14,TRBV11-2,CASSSRLAKNIQYF
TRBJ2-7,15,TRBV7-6,CASSLGQGPTYEQYF
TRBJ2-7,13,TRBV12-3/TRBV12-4,CASSVVGRYEQYF
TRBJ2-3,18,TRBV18,CASSLGTAGTLGEDTQYF
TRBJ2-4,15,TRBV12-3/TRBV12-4,CASSLAPVYYNEQYF
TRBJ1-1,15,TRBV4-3,CASSQVPGMNTEAFF
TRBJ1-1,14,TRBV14,CASSHSDRDPEAFF
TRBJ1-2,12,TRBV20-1,CSAPRANYGYTF
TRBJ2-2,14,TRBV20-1,CSARVPSATGELFF
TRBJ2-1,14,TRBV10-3,CATSGLATYDEQFF
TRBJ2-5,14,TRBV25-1,CASSEFSAQETQYF